These T cell receptor beta chains were read from a single sample in a study of PD-1 blockade in mismatch repair-deficient tumors. Method: immunoSEQ multiplex PCR; TCRdb's copy keeps in-frame clones and lacks some. The table has around 38,000 clones, around 79% seen once. Sequencing was performed on peripheral blood, taken 4 weeks after starting pembrolizumab. These TCRs come from an adult with mismatch repair-deficient cancer. Both conserved end residues are part of each CDR3. Fields, in order: J gene, V gene, D gene, clone size, CDR3 DNA, CDR3 protein. The D gene is left open where the match is weak. Some rows have no size entry. The others give once, few or many, or a class for an expanded clone.

TRBJ1-5 TRBV6-6 NA NA TGTGCCAGCAGTTACTTCCCGATGGGGGGGGTTCAGCCCCAGCATTTT CASSYFPMGGVQPQHF
TRBJ2-7 TRBV21-1 NA NA TGTGCCAGCACCAGCTATCCCGATTTATGGAGGGACGAGCAGTACTTC CASTSYPDLWRDEQYF
TRBJ2-3 TRBV11-3 TRBD2 NA TGTGCCAGCAGCTTTGGTGGGACTAGCTGGCGGACAGATACGCAGTATTTT CASSFGGTSWRTDTQYF
TRBJ2-7 TRBV30 NA few TGTGCCTGGAGGGCCCGGGGCAGCTCCTACGAGCAGTACTTC CAWRARGSSYEQYF
TRBJ2-3 TRBV27 TRBD1 NA TGTGCCAGCAGTCCTAGGGGACAGGCCACAGATACGCAGTATTTT CASSPRGQATDTQYF
TRBJ2-5 TRBV11-2 TRBD1 NA TGTGCCAGCAGCTTTCGGGACAGGGGGCAAGAGACCCAGTACTTC CASSFRDRGQETQYF
TRBJ2-1 TRBV6-1 TRBD2 NA TGTGCCAGCGGGCTAGCGGTGTCCTACAATGAGCAGTTCTTC CASGLAVSYNEQFF
TRBJ2-1 TRBV27 TRBD2 NA TGTGCCAGCAGTTTCCCCCCTTGGCAGGGAGGGCACAATGAGCAGTTCTTC CASSFPPWQGGHNEQFF
TRBJ2-1 TRBV29-1 NA NA TGCAGCGTTCGCCGGTACAATGAGCAGTTCTTC CSVRRYNEQFF
TRBJ1-5 TRBV5-6 TRBD1 NA TGTGCCAGCAGCAAGAGACAGGGGAATCAGCCCCAGCATTTT CASSKRQGNQPQHF
TRBJ2-3 TRBV6-1 TRBD2 NA TGTGCCAGCATCACTAGCGGTACTAGCACAGATACGCAGTATTTT CASITSGTSTDTQYF
TRBJ2-7 TRBV6-6 TRBD1 NA TGTGCCAGCAGTTACTCGGGACAGGGTCTGAACGAGCAGTACTTC CASSYSGQGLNEQYF
TRBJ1-2 TRBV2 TRBD1 NA TGTGCCAGCACGGGGACAGGAGACCATTATTATGGCTACACCTTC CASTGTGDHYYGYTF
TRBJ2-7 TRBV14 TRBD2 NA TGTGCCAGCAGCCAAGATCGACTAGCGGGAGGAACTTACGAGCAGTACTTC CASSQDRLAGGTYEQYF
TRBJ2-1 TRBV6-4 TRBD2 once TGTGCCAGCTCTCTAAGGGCGGGAGGGTCCTACTCCTACAATGAGCAGTTCTTC CASSLRAGGSYSYNEQFF
TRBJ2-3 TRBV9 TRBD2 NA TGTGCCAGCAGCGTGGGGGGGTTTCCAGATACGCAGTATTTT CASSVGGFPDTQYF
TRBJ2-3 TRBV7-2 NA NA TGTGCCAGCAGCTTAGGAGCGGGCCGTCTCACAGATACGCAGTATTTT CASSLGAGRLTDTQYF
TRBJ2-1 TRBV10-2 TRBD2 NA TGCGCCAGCACCGGGACTAGCGGAAACTACAATGAGCAGTTCTTC CASTGTSGNYNEQFF
TRBJ2-5 TRBV5-1 NA NA TGCGCCAGCAGCTTAGGATCCGGGTTGGAGGAGACCCAGTACTTC CASSLGSGLEETQYF
TRBJ2-7 TRBV10-3 NA NA TGTGCCATCAGTGATATATCCTACGAGCAGTACTTC CAISDISYEQYF
TRBJ1-2 TRBV15 NA NA TGTGCCACCAGCAGAGATGGGCGGGTGCGAGGCTACACCTTC CATSRDGRVRGYTF
TRBJ2-1 TRBV7-6 NA NA TGTGCCAGCAGCTCCCCCAGCAATGAGCAGTTCTTC CASSSPSNEQFF
TRBJ2-3 TRBV27 NA few TGTGCCAGCAGTTTATCGGGAATCACAGATACGCAGTATTTT CASSLSGITDTQYF
TRBJ1-1 TRBV18 NA NA TGTGCCAGCTCACCACCGAAGGGTGCGGGGGGGAAGAACACTGAAGCTTTCTTT CASSPPKGAGGKNTEAFF
TRBJ2-5 TRBV2 TRBD1 once TGTGCCAGCAGGCCCGACAGGGGAGGCGACCAAGAGACCCAGTACTTC CASRPDRGGDQETQYF
TRBJ2-5 TRBV5-1 NA few TGCGCCAGCAGCTTGTTTCCGGGTACGGGAAAGCAAGAGACCCAGTACTTC CASSLFPGTGKQETQYF
TRBJ2-5 TRBV6-1 TRBD1 NA TGTGCCAGCAGTGAGACAGGGGGAAAGACCCAGTACTTC CASSETGGKTQYF
TRBJ2-2 TRBV4-2 NA NA TGTGCCAGCAGCCAAGATTACGGGGAGCTGTTTTTT CASSQDYGELFF
TRBJ2-7 TRBV7-6 NA NA TGTGCCAGCAGCCTCTACGAGCAGTACTTC CASSLYEQYF
TRBJ2-1 TRBV30 TRBD2 NA TGTGCCTGGAGTGCTAGCGGGGGCCGGTTGACCTACAATGAGCAGTTCTTC CAWSASGGRLTYNEQFF
TRBJ1-2 TRBV6-5 NA few TGTGCCAGCAGTTACTCGACTAGTTCCGGCTACACCTTC CASSYSTSSGYTF
TRBJ2-4 TRBV7-9 TRBD1 NA TGTGCCAGCAGCACGAACCGGGACAGGGGGAGCATTCAGTACTTC CASSTNRDRGSIQYF
TRBJ2-3 TRBV4-3 NA NA TGCGCCAGCAGCCAAGTGGGGGCTCTCTCAGATACGCAGTATTTT CASSQVGALSDTQYF
TRBJ2-1 TRBV5-1 NA NA TGCGCCAGCAGCTTGAGCCCCAGGCGTGGAGCGGGCCTTGAGAATGAGCAGTTCTTC CASSLSPRRGAGLENEQFF
TRBJ2-1 TRBV27 TRBD2 few TGTGCCAGCAGGGGACTAGCGGAAGACAATGAGCAGTTCTTC CASRGLAEDNEQFF
TRBJ2-7 TRBV6-1 NA once TGTGCCAGCAGTGAACCCGGACTGACCTACGAGCAGTACTTC CASSEPGLTYEQYF
TRBJ2-7 TRBV5-1 TRBD1 NA TGCGCCAGCAGCCCTGGGACAGGTACCTACGAGCAGTACTTC CASSPGTGTYEQYF
TRBJ1-1 TRBV5-6 TRBD1 once TGTGCCAGCAGCTTAAGACAGGGGCGGACTGAAGCTTTCTTT CASSLRQGRTEAFF
TRBJ2-1 TRBV5-1 TRBD2 NA TGCGCCAGCAGCTCGCCGGGACTACCCTCCTACAATGAGCAGTTCTTC CASSSPGLPSYNEQFF
TRBJ2-1 TRBV9 TRBD2 NA TGTGCCAGCAGCGTAGGACTAGCGGGCAACAATGAGCAGTTCTTC CASSVGLAGNNEQFF
TRBJ1-1 TRBV10-1 NA NA TGCGCCACCACACAACAGGGACTCCAGACAGAGATGAACACTGAAGCTTTCTTT CATTQQGLQTEMNTEAFF
TRBJ2-6 TRBV5-1 NA NA TGCGCCAGCAGCGCCTCGGGTGGGGCCTCTGGGGCCAACGTCCTGACTTTC CASSASGGASGANVLTF
TRBJ2-4 TRBV6-6 NA NA TGTGCCAGCAGTTCTTTAGCCAAAAACATTCAGTACTTC CASSSLAKNIQYF
TRBJ2-7 TRBV6-6 NA few TGTGCCAGCAGTTACTCGAGGGGCTACGAGCAGTACTTC CASSYSRGYEQYF
TRBJ2-4 TRBV7-2 NA NA TGTGCCAGCAGCCTGATATCGGACAGCAACATTCAGTACTTC CASSLISDSNIQYF
TRBJ2-7 TRBV7-6 NA once TGTGCCAGCAGTTTGACAGCCGGGGAGCAGTACTTC CASSLTAGEQYF
TRBJ2-2 TRBV11-3 NA few TGTGCCAGCAGCTTAGTTATGTCAGGGGACCCCACCGGGGAGCTGTTTTTT CASSLVMSGDPTGELFF
TRBJ2-1 TRBV30 TRBD2 NA TGTGCCTGGACTAGCGGGAGGGCTTACAATGAGCAGTTCTTC CAWTSGRAYNEQFF
TRBJ2-1 TRBV27 NA NA TGTGCCAGCAGTATAGGTGCGACCATCAATGAGCAGTTCTTC CASSIGATINEQFF
TRBJ2-1 TRBV7-3 NA NA TGTGCCAGCAGCTTAACCGCAGGGAGATCCTACAATGAGCAGTTCTTC CASSLTAGRSYNEQFF
TRBJ2-3 TRBV19 NA NA TGTGCCAGTAGTATTTCAGTAGTTCCAGATACGCAGTATTTT CASSISVVPDTQYF
TRBJ1-1 TRBV7-9 TRBD1 NA TGTGCCAGCAAATCGGGACAGGGGCTGAACACTGAAGCTTTCTTT CASKSGQGLNTEAFF
TRBJ2-3 TRBV7-9 NA NA TGTGCCAGCAGCCTCGGAAGGGAGAGCACAGATACGCAGTATTTT CASSLGRESTDTQYF